Each of the 9 T cell receptor beta chains below was sequenced from the same sample in a study of human T cells and chemical hapten exposure. TCRdb fed the RACE reads into MiXCR, producing one record per CDR3 protein. The repertoire holds some 94,000 distinct CDR3 sequences, with around an eighth as singletons. The time point is: patch test 1, 2 weeks after DPC sensitization. The treatment denotes: therapeutic diphenylcyclopropenone sensitization with weekly scalp DPC. Specimen: whole blood, collected in connection with sensitization to the hapten diphenylcyclopropenone (DPC). The receptors come from a woman aged 40 to 50 with alopecia areata. Some clones in this sample may be carry-over from other donors' samples.

The chain links TRBV12-3 or TRBV12-4 to TRBJ2-3, with D unclear. Trimming stripped 2 bases from V and 3 bases from J, with 6 bases between. The CDR3 runs to 13 residues. CDR3 loop: CASSLFNTDTQYF. Here the CDR3 DNA reads TGTGCCAGCAGTTTATTTAATACAGATACGCAGTATTTT.

The chain uses TRBV7-2 and TRBJ1-1; TRBD1 matches 8 bases. This CDR3 comprises 15 residues. Trimming at V came to 3 bases and at J to 0 bases, leaving 3 bases not matched to a gene. CDR1 and CDR2 from the germline V gene are SGHTA and FQGNSA. This chain's CDR3 is CASSFRQGMNTEAFF. CDR3 sequence (DNA): TGTGCCAGCAGCTTCAGACAGGGGATGAACACTGAAGCTTTCTTT.

This rearrangement joins TRBV7-2 to TRBJ2-2; TRBD1 matches at 9 bases. This CDR3 region has 13 residues. Trimming at V came to 5 bases and at J to 7 bases, leaving 2 bases not matched to a gene. The germline V gene encodes CDR1 SGHTA and CDR2 FQGNSA. Here the CDR3 reads CASSPDRGGELFF. In nucleotides, the CDR3 is TGTGCCAGCAGCCCGGACAGGGGCGGGGAGCTGTTTTTT.

The count of this clonotype is one. This CDR3 reads CASRQTNQPQHF. CDR3 DNA sequence: TGTGCCAGCAGGCAGACTAATCAGCCCCAGCATTTT. The rearrangement links TRBV28 to TRBJ1-5; no clear D. The CDR3 covers 12 residues. V was shortened by 6 bases and J by 4 bases, with 7 bases between the two germline ends. CDR1 MDHEN and CDR2 SYDVKM come from the germline V gene.

Only a few counts were recorded for this clonotype. The chain employs TRBV4-2 and TRBJ2-5, with unresolved D. The CDR3 loop spans 14 amino acids. V lost 4 bases and J lost 5, with 14 bases in between. Germline loops: CDR1 LGHNA, CDR2 YNFKEQ. The CDR3 protein is CASSRKTMAETQYF. CDR3 nucleotides: TGTGCCAGCAGCCGGAAGACAATGGCGGAGACCCAGTACTTC.

This clonotype was observed once. The chain employs TRBV10-3 and TRBJ1-3; possible D gene TRBD1, 5 bases. Trimming left V 6 bases short and J 0 bases short, with 12 bases between. The germline gives CDR1 ENHRY, CDR2 SYGVKD. CDR3 length: 15 amino acids. This CDR3 is CAIRDQGISGNTIYF. The CDR3 coding sequence is TGTGCCATCAGGGACCAGGGTATCTCTGGAAACACCATATATTTT.

This clonotype showed up just a few times. The chain employs TRBV10-1 and TRBJ1-6; D is unclear. Trimming left V 0 bases short and J 10 bases short, with 13 bases between. Looked up from germline, CDR1 is WNHNN and CDR2 is SYGVQD (reference sequence). This CDR3 region has 15 residues. DNA for the CDR3: TGCGCCAGCAGTGAGTCAAGTGACAACGACTCACCCCTCCACTTT. Protein sequence: CASSESSDNDSPLHF.

This clonotype was counted only a few times. The gene calls are TRBV19 and TRBJ1-5; the D is unclear. V lost 4 bases and J lost 3, with 7 bases in between. The CDR3 is made up of 13 amino acids. The germline V gene encodes CDR1 LNHDA and CDR2 SQIVND (reference sequence). The chain's CDR3 is CASSNTPNQPQHF. As DNA, the CDR3 is TGTGCCAGTAGTAACACACCCAATCAGCCCCAGCATTTT.

The sample holds many counts of this clonotype. This rearrangement joins TRBV5-5 to TRBJ2-5, with D unresolved. V gave up 1 base and J gave up 4 bases, with 2 bases separating them. Germline V gives CDR1 SGHKS, CDR2 YYEKEE (reference sequence). This CDR3 comprises 11 residues. In DNA, the CDR3 is TGTGCCAGCAGCTTGATAGAGACCCAGTACTTC. Translating gives CASSLIETQYF.